These 21 T cell receptor beta chains share one sample of origin, sequenced in a study of blood T cell repertoires in COVID-19. The protocol was immunoSEQ multiplex PCR, while the TCRdb copy is restricted to in-frame clones and leaves out a portion. The table has around 460,000 clones, about 87% seen once; the top ten hold less than 0.95%. The material sequenced was peripheral blood. These receptor sequences come from a man aged 18 to 30 with COVID-19, enrolled during active disease.

V usage is TRBV11-2 and J usage is TRBJ2-7; TRBD1 might be the D (5 bases). Trimming stripped 3 bases from V and 5 bases from J, with 8 bases between. Germline loops: CDR1 SGHAT, CDR2 FQNNGV. The CDR3 is made up of 12 amino acids. The DNA of the CDR3 is TGTGCCAGCAGCTTGGGGCTAAACGAGCAGTACTTC. Residues: CASSLGLNEQYF.

V is TRBV6-2 or TRBV6-3 and J is TRBJ1-3, with D uncertain. The ends were cut back, 4 bases at V and 0 bases at J, with 7 bases in the middle. Germline values: CDR1 MNHEY, CDR2 SVGEGT. The CDR3 covers 14 residues. For the CDR3, the DNA is TGTGCCAGCAGTTTGTGGAGCTCTGGAAACACCATATATTTT. This translates into CASSLWSSGNTIYF.

The chain couples TRBV3-1 (or the pseudogene TRBV3-2) to TRBJ1-2, with D unresolved. CDR3 length: 13 residues. Germline CDR1 and CDR2: LGHDT and YNNKEL (reference sequence). With 4 bases removed from V and 6 bases from J, the gap between germline ends came to 12 bases. CDR3 region: CASSPRQANGYTF. CDR3 DNA sequence: TGTGCCAGCAGCCCGAGACAAGCTAATGGCTACACCTTC.

The chain carries TRBV4-2 and TRBJ2-1; a possible D gene is TRBD2 (6 bases). This CDR3 has 16 amino acids. Trimming took off 2 bases at V and 5 bases at J, with 16 bases between the two ends. Per germline, CDR1 LGHNA and CDR2 YNFKEQ. CDR3 protein: CASSQPGTRGNNEQFF. As DNA, the CDR3 is TGTGCCAGCAGCCAACCCGGGACTCGGGGAAACAATGAGCAGTTCTTC.

The chain has TRBV27 and TRBJ2-1, with D maybe TRBD1 (6 bases). The CDR3 totals 16 residues. Germline V gene data show CDR1 as MNHEY and CDR2 as SMNVEV (reference sequence). The V end lost 4 bases, the J end lost 2 bases, and 15 bases lay between the germline ends. The CDR3, as DNA: TGTGCCAGCAGTTCCCGTCAGGGGCTCCCCTACAATGAGCAGTTCTTC. It encodes CASSSRQGLPYNEQFF.

This clone appeared a single time. V and J are TRBV7-6 and TRBJ2-7, with D maybe TRBD2 (5 bases). The CDR3 has 13 amino acids. V was trimmed by 1 base and J by 5 bases, leaving 9 bases between them. Germline values: CDR1 SGHVS, CDR2 FNYEAQ. The CDR3 DNA reads as TGTGCCAGCAGCTTAGGCCATAGCGACGAGCAGTACTTC. Translated, it gives CASSLGHSDEQYF.

The V gene is TRBV5-1, the J gene TRBJ1-1; TRBD1 matches at 7 bases. The CDR3 has 17 residues. Trimming cost V 4 bases and J 2 bases; bases outside gene matches: 14. Germline V gene data show CDR1 as SGHRS and CDR2 as YFSETQ. CDR3 bases: TGCGCCAGCAGCGCCTCTAGGACAGGACCGGCAAACACTGAAGCTTTCTTT. Translating gives CASSASRTGPANTEAFF. The whole variable domain, filled in from reference TRBV5-1 and TRBJ1-1, reads KAGVTQTPRYLIKTRGQQVTLSCSPISGHRSVSWYQQTPGQGLQFLFEYFSETQRNKGNFPGRFSGRQFSNSRSEMNVSTLELGDSALYLCASSASRTGPANTEAFFGQGTRLTVV.

The rearrangement joins TRBV25-1 to TRBJ2-7; unclear D gene. Trimming took off 5 bases at V and 5 bases at J, with 4 bases between the two ends. Germline values: CDR1 MGHDK, CDR2 SYGVNS. This CDR3 has 10 residues. CDR3 residues: CASSFNEQYF. In nucleotides, the CDR3 is TGTGCCAGCAGTTTCAACGAGCAGTACTTC.

The chain is built from TRBV25-1 and TRBJ2-5, with 8 bases matching TRBD2. Germline CDR1 reads MGHDK; CDR2 reads SYGVNS. The CDR3 is 15 residues long. Trimming took 1 base from V and 2 from J; bases not matched to a gene: 3. As DNA, the CDR3 is TGTGCCAGCAGTGAATGGGGGACTAGTCAAGAGACCCAGTACTTC. This translates into CASSEWGTSQETQYF.

The chain combines TRBV4-2 with TRBJ2-7; 7 nucleotides match TRBD2. The germline V gene encodes CDR1 LGHNA and CDR2 YNFKEQ. The CDR3 consists of 16 residues. With 2 bases clipped from V and 0 bases from J, the junction kept 7 bases outside the gene matches. CDR3 residues: CASSQTLASGSYEQYF. The CDR3 DNA reads TGTGCCAGCAGCCAAACACTAGCGTCAGGCTCCTACGAGCAGTACTTC.

The rearrangement uses TRBV25-1 and TRBJ1-4; TRBD1 aligns across 9 bases. V dropped 7 bases and J dropped 2; count of bases not matched to a gene: 11. Germline assignment: CDR1 MGHDK and CDR2 SYGVNS. The CDR3 spans 17 residues. The CDR3 sequence: CASIWTGAGKTNEKLFF. The CDR3 coding sequence is TGTGCCAGCATTTGGACAGGGGCTGGTAAGACTAATGAAAAACTGTTTTTT.

The chain has TRBV3-1 (or the pseudogene TRBV3-2) and TRBJ1-5; D is uncertain. The CDR3 totals 12 residues. V lost 3 bases to trimming and J lost 11 bases, with 11 bases between them. The germline CDR1 and CDR2 sequences are LGHDT and YNNKEL (reference sequence). In DNA form, the CDR3 reads TGTGCCAGCAGCCACGGGTCTTTAGCCCAGCATTTT. Residues: CASSHGSLAQHF.

This clone was seen only a few times. The rearrangement uses TRBV30 and TRBJ2-7, with a possible D match to TRBD1 (5 bases). V lost 5 bases and J lost 0, with 14 bases in between. The germline V gene encodes CDR1 GTSNPN and CDR2 SVGIG (reference sequence). The CDR3 is 14 amino acids. In nucleotides, the CDR3 is TGTGCCTGGCAACCAGACAGAAACTCCTACGAGCAGTACTTC. Translated: CAWQPDRNSYEQYF.

V and J are TRBV12-3 or TRBV12-4 and TRBJ2-7; TRBD1 agrees at 7 bases. V lost 5 bases and J lost 5; bases outside the gene matches: 6. The CDR3 spans 13 residues. In DNA, the CDR3 is TGTGCCAGCAGTCAACGACAGGGCCACGAGCAGTACTTC. This encodes CASSQRQGHEQYF.

The rearrangement joins TRBV18 to TRBJ2-7, with 9 bases lining up with TRBD2. The CDR3 runs 16 residues. CDR1 is KGHSH, CDR2 LQKENI, per germline. Unmatched junction bases numbered 10, after V lost 1 base and J lost 6 bases. CDR3 in amino acids: CASSPQGSGSSFEQYF. DNA for the CDR3: TGTGCCAGCTCACCACAGGGTAGCGGGAGTTCTTTCGAGCAGTACTTC. The full variable domain, with the rest looked up from reference TRBV18 and TRBJ2-7, is NAGVMQNPRHLVRRRGQEARLRCSPMKGHSHVYWYRQLPEEGLKFMVYLQKENIIDESGMPKERFSAEFPKEGPSILRIQQVVRGDSAAYFCASSPQGSGSSFEQYFGPGTRLTVT.

The V gene is TRBV3-1 (or the pseudogene TRBV3-2), the J gene TRBJ2-3; 8 positions match TRBD2. The CDR3 sequence is 17 residues long. Germline V gene sequence: CDR1 LGHDT, CDR2 YNNKEL (reference sequence). Losses at the gene ends were 1 base for V and 4 bases for J; bases not matched to a gene: 10. The CDR3 loop is CASSQGGLAGGADTQYF. DNA for the CDR3: TGTGCCAGCAGCCAAGGGGGCCTAGCGGGCGGAGCAGATACGCAGTATTTT.

The V gene is TRBV7-6, the J gene TRBJ2-2; 16 bases align to TRBD2. The germline V gene encodes CDR1 SGHVS and CDR2 FNYEAQ. V was clipped by 3 bases and J by 6 bases; unmatched bases: 13. This CDR3 region has 20 residues. The CDR3 region has the DNA TGTGCCAGCAGCTTCATGGCCTCCGGGACTAGCGGGAGGGCCGCCGGGGAGCTGTTTTTT. Protein sequence: CASSFMASGTSGRAAGELFF.

The rearrangement joins TRBV19 to TRBJ2-5; 9 bases map to TRBD1. The CDR3 runs 16 residues. The germline gives CDR1 LNHDA, CDR2 SQIVND (reference sequence). V lost 5 bases, J lost 0 bases, and 7 bases stayed unmatched. This CDR3 reads CASSVAGTGYQETQYF. For the CDR3, the DNA is TGTGCCAGTAGTGTCGCTGGGACAGGGTACCAAGAGACCCAGTACTTC.

V usage is TRBV5-6 and J usage is TRBJ2-1; TRBD1 matches 7 bases. The J segment lost 6 bases and the V segment lost 4 bases, leaving 7 bases of the junction unmatched. CDR3 length: 14 residues. From germline, CDR1 is SGHDT and CDR2 YYEEEE. DNA for the CDR3: TGTGCCAGCAGCAACCGGGACAGCGGCAATGAGCAGTTCTTC. Its protein product is CASSNRDSGNEQFF. Based on the CDR3 plus reference TRBV5-6 and TRBJ2-1, the full variable domain is DAGVTQSPTHLIKTRGQQVTLRCSPKSGHDTVSWYQQALGQGPQFIFQYYEEEERQRGNFPDRFSGHQFPNYSSELNVNALLLGDSALYLCASSNRDSGNEQFFGPGTRLTVL.

This clone was counted once. The V and J genes are TRBV11-3 and TRBJ2-2; 10 bases fit TRBD1. CDR1 is SGHNT and CDR2 is YENEEA in the germline V gene. Losses at the gene ends were 3 bases for V and 6 bases for J; bases not matched to a gene: 4. This CDR3 is built from 15 residues. The CDR3 spells CASSFATGGAGELFF. The CDR3 DNA reads TGTGCCAGCAGCTTCGCGACAGGGGGCGCCGGGGAGCTGTTTTTT. The complete variable domain, with remaining parts taken from reference TRBV11-3 and TRBJ2-2, reads EAGVVQSPRYKIIEKKQPVAFWCNPISGHNTLYWYLQNLGQGPELLIRYENEEAVDDSQLPKDRFSAERLKGVDSTLKIQPAELGDSAVYLCASSFATGGAGELFFGEGSRLTVL.

The gene calls are TRBV30 and TRBJ2-2, with 11 nucleotides matching TRBD2. Germline V gene data show CDR1 as GTSNPN and CDR2 as SVGIG (reference sequence). The CDR3 contains 14 residues. Losses at the gene ends were 2 bases for V and 4 bases for J; bases not matched to a gene: 0. The CDR3 sequence is CAWSTSGSTGELFF. Written as DNA, the CDR3 is TGTGCCTGGAGTACTAGCGGGAGCACCGGGGAGCTGTTTTTT.